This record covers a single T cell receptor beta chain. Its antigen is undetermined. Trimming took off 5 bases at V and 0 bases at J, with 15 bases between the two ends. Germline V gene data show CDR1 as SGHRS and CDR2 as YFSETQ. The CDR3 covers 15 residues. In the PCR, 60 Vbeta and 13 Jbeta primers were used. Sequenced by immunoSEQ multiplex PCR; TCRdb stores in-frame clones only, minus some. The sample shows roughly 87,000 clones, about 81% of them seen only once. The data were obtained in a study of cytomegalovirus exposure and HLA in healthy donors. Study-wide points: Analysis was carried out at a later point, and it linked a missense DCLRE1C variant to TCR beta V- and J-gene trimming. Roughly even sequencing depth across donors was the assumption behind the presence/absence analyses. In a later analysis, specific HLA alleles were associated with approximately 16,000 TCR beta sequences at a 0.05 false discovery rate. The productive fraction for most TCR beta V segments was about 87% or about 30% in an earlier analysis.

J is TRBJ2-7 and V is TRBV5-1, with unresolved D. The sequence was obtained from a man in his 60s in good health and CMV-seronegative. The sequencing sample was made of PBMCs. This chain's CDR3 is CASRPHDKSSYEQYF. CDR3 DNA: TGCGCCAGCAGACCCCACGACAAGAGCTCCTACGAGCAGTACTTC.